These 14 T cell receptor beta chains were sequenced from one sample in a study of post-analysis software for immune sequencing data. Their antigen targets remain unknown. Study-wide points: TRBV5-6, TRBV5-1 and TRBV20-1 were among roughly five TRBV segments more frequent in patients than controls.

TCR beta libraries were prepared from cDNA with unique molecular identifiers. TCRdb passed the PCR reads through MiXCR, listing each CDR3 protein once. Seen here are around 710,000 distinct CDR3 sequences, more than 45% observed once, and the top ten hold roughly 5.2%. Material: blood. The receptors stem from a girl aged 5 to 17 with multiple sclerosis.

The chain recombines TRBV24-1 with TRBJ2-3; D may match TRBD1 or TRBD2 (5 bases each). Germline assignment: CDR1 KGHDR and CDR2 SFDVKD. The CDR3 extends over 14 amino acids. V was trimmed by 9 bases and J by 6 bases, leaving 18 bases between them. CDR3 sequence: CATRARDPRDTQYF. The DNA for the CDR3 is TGTGCCACCCGTGCCAGGGACCCTAGGGATACGCAGTATTTT.

This chain joins TRBV4-2 and TRBJ1-2, with D maybe TRBD1 (5 bases). CDR1 is LGHNA and CDR2 is YNFKEQ in the germline V gene. The CDR3 has 18 amino acids. V was pared by 1 base and J by 7 bases, with 25 bases between. The CDR3 DNA is TGTGCCAGCAGCCAAGTCCGGGCCCAGGGCCCAAATTCTCGTGGCTACACCTTC. Its translation: CASSQVRAQGPNSRGYTF.

This clonotype has just a few counts. The chain links TRBV11-1 to TRBJ2-7; D may be TRBD2 (6 bases). The J call could be wrong; TRBJ2-5 is a better fit for the DNA end. Germline V lookup: CDR1 SGHAT, CDR2 FQDESV (reference sequence). The CDR3 is 15 residues long. The CDR3 coding sequence is TGTGCCAGCAGCCTCGGTCGGGGGAGTACGGAGACCCAGTACTTC. Translated, it gives CASSLGRGSTETQYF.

The chain carries TRBV2 and TRBJ2-1; D not certain. This CDR3 comprises 14 residues. Trimming shortened V by 8 bases and J by 4 bases, and 15 bases separated the two germline ends. Looked up from germline, CDR1 is SNHLY and CDR2 is FYNNEI. CDR3 in DNA: TGTGCCAGCGGGGAAGACTGGACGTACAATGAGCAGTTCTTC. Protein product: CASGEDWTYNEQFF.

A few counts support this clonotype. The V gene is TRBV7-3, the J gene TRBJ2-1, with 10 bases fitting TRBD1. Trimming at V came to 4 bases and at J to 7 bases, leaving 10 bases not matched to a gene. Germline-derived CDR1 and CDR2 are SGHTA and FQGTGA. The CDR3 has 16 residues. The CDR3 reads CASSSYRDRGQNEQFF. CDR3 DNA sequence: TGTGCCAGCAGCTCTTACCGAGACAGGGGGCAAAATGAGCAGTTCTTC. Variable domain in full (rest from reference TRBV7-3 and TRBJ2-1): GAGVSQTPSNKVTEKGKYVELRCDPISGHTALYWYRQSLGQGPEFLIYFQGTGAADDSGLPNDRFFAVRPEGSVSTLKIQRTERGDSAVYLCASSSYRDRGQNEQFFGPGTRLTVL.

This clonotype was counted between two and nine times. The rearrangement uses TRBV20-1 and TRBJ2-1; 9 positions match TRBD1. Germline CDR1 reads DFQATT; CDR2 reads SNEGSKA (reference sequence). After removal of 5 bases from V and 4 bases from J, the junction contained 6 bases not matched to a gene. CDR3 length: 14 residues. The CDR3 protein is CSASRQGVYNEQFF. The CDR3 DNA sequence: TGCAGTGCTTCAAGACAGGGGGTTTACAATGAGCAGTTCTTC.

Notes on this clonotype: One end of the junction does not line up with germline, which may come from a read error. The chain uses TRBV4-2 and TRBJ1-4; 10 nucleotides agree with TRBD1. Looked up from germline, CDR1 is LGHNA and CDR2 is YNFKEQ. The CDR3 extends over 16 amino acids. The CDR3 nucleotides read TGTGCCAGCACCCAAGGCACCGGGACAGGGGATGAAAAACTGTTTTTT. It specifies CASTQGTGTGDEKLFF.

This clonotype was seen a handful of times. J is TRBJ1-2 and V is TRBV20-1; D unresolved. Germline assignment: CDR1 DFQATT and CDR2 SNEGSKA (reference sequence). The CDR3 spans 11 residues. Trimming removed 1 base from V and 8 bases from J, with 8 bases in between. CDR3 nucleotides: TGCAGTGCTAGAGCGGCAGGCGGCTACACCTTC. It is translated as CSARAAGGYTF.

The chain uses TRBV29-1 and TRBJ2-7; 10 nucleotides line up with TRBD2. V was clipped by 4 bases and J by 0 bases; unmatched bases: 3. The CDR3 runs 14 residues. In germline, CDR1 is SQVTM, CDR2 ANQGSEA. CDR3 loop: CSVGSGRSSYEQYF. In DNA, the CDR3 is TGCAGCGTTGGTAGCGGGAGGAGCTCCTACGAGCAGTACTTC.

J is TRBJ2-1 and V is TRBV29-1; 13 positions agree with TRBD2. Unmatched junction bases numbered 7, after V lost 7 bases and J lost 7 bases. Germline CDR1 SQVTM, CDR2 ANQGSEA. The CDR3 runs to 14 residues. CDR3 region: CSGGLAGMGNEQFF. As DNA, the CDR3 is TGCAGCGGGGGACTAGCGGGAATGGGAAATGAGCAGTTCTTC.

This rearrangement joins TRBV28 to TRBJ2-3; 11 nucleotides agree with TRBD2. Germline CDR1 MDHEN, CDR2 SYDVKM. CDR3 length: 17 amino acids. The trim removed 8 bases at V and 3 bases at J, leaving 13 bases unmatched. CDR3 sequence reads: CASRTGILAGVTDTQYF. The CDR3 nucleotides are TGTGCCAGCCGAACAGGGATACTAGCGGGAGTGACAGATACGCAGTATTTT.

The chain combines TRBV20-1 with TRBJ1-2, with 7 bases fitting TRBD1. The V gene end was trimmed by 6 bases and the J gene end by 6 bases; junction bases not matched to a gene: 10. CDR1 DFQATT and CDR2 SNEGSKA come from the germline V gene (reference sequence). The CDR3 extends over 13 amino acids. The CDR3 loop reads CSAKDRIHDGYTF. The CDR3 DNA sequence: TGCAGTGCGAAGGACAGGATTCACGATGGCTACACCTTC.

This clonotype was seen many times. The rearrangement uses TRBV12-3 or TRBV12-4 and TRBJ2-1, with 7 bases fitting TRBD2. Losses at the gene ends were 4 bases for V and 4 bases for J; bases not matched to a gene: 4. The CDR3 contains 14 residues. CDR3 sequence: CASSSGGSYNEQFF. The CDR3 nucleotides are TGTGCCAGCAGTTCTGGCGGGAGTTACAATGAGCAGTTCTTC.

This chain connects TRBV20-1 to TRBJ2-6; no reliable D call. Per germline, CDR1 DFQATT and CDR2 SNEGSKA (reference sequence). The CDR3 loop spans 16 amino acids. Trimming removed 5 bases from V and 4 bases from J, with 18 bases in between. The CDR3 sequence is CSALGRPSTGANVLTF. Written as DNA, the CDR3 is TGCAGTGCTCTAGGACGGCCGAGCACAGGGGCCAACGTCCTGACTTTC.